A single sample gave rise to the 10 T cell receptor beta chains below, sequenced in a study of OX40 agonist ivuxolimab in advanced cancers. TCRdb's table, derived via immunoSEQ multiplex PCR, lists solely in-frame clones and lacks some. The sample includes about 65,000 clones, around 86% of them seen just once. The material was CD4+ or CD8+ T cells sorted from blood, obtained in a trial of the OX40 agonist ivuxolimab. These receptors all stem from an adult with an advanced solid tumor such as melanoma, head and neck, liver or kidney cancer.

The chain employs TRBV19 and TRBJ1-2, with D uncertain. V was cut by 4 bases and J by 2 bases, with 11 bases left in between. Germline lookup yields CDR1 LNHDA and CDR2 SQIVND (reference sequence). This CDR3 contains 14 residues. CDR3 nucleotide sequence: TGTGCCAGTAGTACCGGGTCTAAAAACTATGGCTACACCTTC. It codes for CASSTGSKNYGYTF.

This chain joins TRBV4-3 and TRBJ1-1; 8 bases map to TRBD1. This CDR3 region has 13 residues. Germline V gene data show CDR1 as LGHNA and CDR2 as YSLEER. V shed 7 bases, J shed 4 bases, and the junction held 5 bases outside the gene matches. CDR3 region: CASKLQGATEAFF. The CDR3 coding sequence is TGCGCCAGCAAACTCCAGGGGGCCACTGAAGCTTTCTTT.

The sample holds a few counts of this clone. The chain combines TRBV10-2 with TRBJ1-6; 10 bases agree with TRBD1. CDR3 length: 13 residues. CDR1 is WSHSY and CDR2 is SAAADI in the germline V gene. V lost 6 bases and J lost 7; bases outside the gene matches: 0. The CDR3 here is CASRDRGNSPLHF. The CDR3 nucleotides are TGCGCCAGCAGGGACAGGGGGAATTCACCCCTCCACTTT.

The chain has TRBV28 and TRBJ1-2; a weak D match, TRBD1 (5 bases). This CDR3 has 14 residues. The germline V gene encodes CDR1 MDHEN and CDR2 SYDVKM. Trimming left V 5 bases short and J 4 bases short, with 14 bases between. CDR3 DNA sequence: TGTGCCAGCAGTCTGGGGCGGGGTGGCTATGGCTACACCTTC. Translated: CASSLGRGGYGYTF.

V gene TRBV6-5 combines with J gene TRBJ1-1; no clear D gene. The V and J ends lost 0 bases and 0 bases respectively, with 8 bases between them. The germline V gene encodes CDR1 MNHEY and CDR2 SVGAGI. There are 15 residues in the CDR3. The DNA of the CDR3 is TGTGCCAGCAGTTACTCGGCAGTCATGAACACTGAAGCTTTCTTT. It specifies CASSYSAVMNTEAFF.

This clone came up once. The chain has TRBV27 and TRBJ1-5; unclear D gene. The germline gives CDR1 MNHEY, CDR2 SMNVEV (reference sequence). V lost 11 bases and J lost 5, with 4 bases in between. This CDR3 contains 9 residues. The CDR3 sequence is CAGHQPQHF. CDR3 nucleotides: TGTGCCGGACATCAGCCCCAGCATTTT.

The chain has TRBV6-1 and TRBJ1-5; 12 bases align to TRBD1. The CDR3 consists of 16 residues. CDR1 MNHNS and CDR2 SASEGT come from the germline V gene. With V trimmed by 4 bases and J by 7 bases, 8 bases remained unmatched. In DNA, the CDR3 is TGTGCCAGCAGTGTCTCCGGGACAGGGGGCGGCCAGCCCCAGCATTTT. This codes for CASSVSGTGGGQPQHF.

In this sample, this clone turned up a few times. V usage is TRBV10-3 and J usage is TRBJ1-1; D is uncertain. This CDR3 has 12 amino acids. Germline V gene lookup returns CDR1 ENHRY and CDR2 SYGVKD. The germline V and J ends were trimmed by 6 bases and 7 bases, with 12 bases remaining between them. CDR3 DNA sequence: TGTGCCATCAGCGCCTCCGGAGATGAAGCTTTCTTT. Translating gives CAISASGDEAFF.

The chain joins TRBV9 to TRBJ2-1; 11 bases match TRBD2. This CDR3 spans 17 amino acids. Trimming at V came to 4 bases and at J to 7 bases, leaving 13 bases not matched to a gene. Germline loops: CDR1 SGDLS, CDR2 YYNGEE. The CDR3 protein is CASSLTAGLAGGNEQFF. CDR3 DNA sequence: TGTGCCAGCAGCCTAACCGCCGGGCTAGCGGGGGGTAATGAGCAGTTCTTC. The whole variable domain, filled in from reference TRBV9 and TRBJ2-1, reads DSGVTQTPKHLITATGQRVTLRCSPRSGDLSVYWYQQSLDQGLQFLIQYYNGEERAKGNILERFSAQQFPDLHSELNLSSLELGDSALYFCASSLTAGLAGGNEQFFGPGTRLTVL.

V is TRBV19 and J is TRBJ2-7; 10 bases are a match to TRBD1. Germline-derived CDR1 and CDR2 are LNHDA and SQIVND (reference sequence). The CDR3 sequence is 15 residues long. Losses at the gene ends were 9 bases for V and 4 bases for J; bases not matched to a gene: 12. The CDR3 DNA sequence: TGTGCCAGCCTCCCCGAGGGGGACAGGGGATACGAGCAGTACTTC. This encodes CASLPEGDRGYEQYF.